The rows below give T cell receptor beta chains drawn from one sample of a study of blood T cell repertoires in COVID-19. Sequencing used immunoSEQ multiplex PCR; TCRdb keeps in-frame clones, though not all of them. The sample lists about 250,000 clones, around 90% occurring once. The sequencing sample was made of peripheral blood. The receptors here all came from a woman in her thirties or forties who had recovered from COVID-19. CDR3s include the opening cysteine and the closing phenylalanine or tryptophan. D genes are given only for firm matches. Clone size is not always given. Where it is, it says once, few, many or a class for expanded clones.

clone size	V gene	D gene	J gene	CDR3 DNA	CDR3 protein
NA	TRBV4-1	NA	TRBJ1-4	TGCGCCAGCAGCCAATCATTGGGGCCGAGGGAAAAACTGTTTTTT	CASSQSLGPREKLFF
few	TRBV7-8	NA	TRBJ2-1	TGTGCCAGCAGCTTAGTGGCGGGCAGCTCCTACAATGAGCAGTTCTTC	CASSLVAGSSYNEQFF
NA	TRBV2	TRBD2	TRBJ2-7	TGTGCCAGCAGTAAAGGACTAGAGTCCTACGAGCAGTACTTC	CASSKGLESYEQYF
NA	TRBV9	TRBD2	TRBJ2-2	TGTGCCAGCAGCGTATCCTCAGCTAGCGGGAGTGGCGGGGAGCTGTTTTTT	CASSVSSASGSGGELFF
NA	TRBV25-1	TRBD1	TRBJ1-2	TGTGCCAGCAGCGTTGGACAGGGTAGTGGCTACACCTTC	CASSVGQGSGYTF
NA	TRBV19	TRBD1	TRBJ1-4	TGTGCCAGTAGCGATTTACAGGGGGCAGGGGGTGAAAAACTGTTTTTT	CASSDLQGAGGEKLFF
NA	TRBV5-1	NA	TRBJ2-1	TGCGCCAGCAGCTTGGAGGGGCGGATCTCCTACAATGAGCAGTTCTTC	CASSLEGRISYNEQFF
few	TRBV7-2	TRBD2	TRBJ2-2	TGTGCCAGCAGCTCCTCTAGCGGGACACCACTGTTTTTT	CASSSSSGTPLFF
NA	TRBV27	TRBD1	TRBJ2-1	TGTGCCAGCAGTTTAGAGGGACAGAAATACAATGAGCAGTTCTTC	CASSLEGQKYNEQFF
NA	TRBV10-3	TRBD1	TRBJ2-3	TGTGCCATCAGTGATGACAGGGGCACAGATACGCAGTATTTT	CAISDDRGTDTQYF
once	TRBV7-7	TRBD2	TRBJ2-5	TGTGCTAGCAGCTTAGCGCTCAGGACTAGCGGGCCAGAGACCCAGTACTTC	CASSLALRTSGPETQYF
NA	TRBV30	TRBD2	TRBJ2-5	TGTGCCGCAGGACTAGCGGGAGGGGGTGAGACCCAGTACTTC	CAAGLAGGGETQYF
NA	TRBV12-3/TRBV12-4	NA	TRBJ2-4	TGTGCCAGCAGTTTAGTGGGGGGCATTCAGTACTTC	CASSLVGGIQYF
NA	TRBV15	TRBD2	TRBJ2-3	TGTGCCACCAGCGGTGGTTTTAATTGGGGGACTATATCTAGCACAGATACGCAGTATTTT	CATSGGFNWGTISSTDTQYF
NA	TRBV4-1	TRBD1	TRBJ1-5	TGCGCCAGCAGCCAAGTATTGGACAGGGGGTCACGGCCCCAGCATTTT	CASSQVLDRGSRPQHF
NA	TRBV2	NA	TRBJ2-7	TGTGCCAGCAGTGTGAGCTCCTACGAGCAGTACTTC	CASSVSSYEQYF
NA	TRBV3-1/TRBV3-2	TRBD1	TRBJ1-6	TGTGCCAGCAGCCAGCGGACAGGGGGTAAATCACCCCTCCACTTT	CASSQRTGGKSPLHF
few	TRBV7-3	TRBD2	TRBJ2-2	TGTGCCAGCAGGCGTCCGGGACTAGCGAACACCGGGGAGCTGTTTTTT	CASRRPGLANTGELFF
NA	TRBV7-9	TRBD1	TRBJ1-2	TGTGCCAGCAGTGTGGGACAGGGCTATGGCTACACCTTC	CASSVGQGYGYTF
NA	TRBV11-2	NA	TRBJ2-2	TGTGCCAGCAGCCGAGAGACCGGGGAGCTGTTTTTT	CASSRETGELFF
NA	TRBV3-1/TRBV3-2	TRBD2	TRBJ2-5	TGTGCCAGCAGCCAGGCTACTAGCGGGAGCGAGACCCAGTACTTC	CASSQATSGSETQYF
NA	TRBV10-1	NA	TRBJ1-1	TGCGCCAGCAGTGCGACAGGAGAGAACACTGAAGCTTTCTTT	CASSATGENTEAFF
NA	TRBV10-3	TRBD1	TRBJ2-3	TGTGCCATCAGTGAGACAGGGGGAGATCCAGATACGCAGTATTTT	CAISETGGDPDTQYF
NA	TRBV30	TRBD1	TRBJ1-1	TGTGCCTGGAGCAGGGGGCCCACTGAAGCTTTCTTT	CAWSRGPTEAFF
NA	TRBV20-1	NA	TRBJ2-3	TGCAGTGCGAGTAAGGGGCAGGTGGATACGCAGTATTTT	CSASKGQVDTQYF
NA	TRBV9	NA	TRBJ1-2	TGTGCCAGCAGCCCAAACCCAGGGGCGTCCGCGGGTGGCTACACCTTC	CASSPNPGASAGGYTF
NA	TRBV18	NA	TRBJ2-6	TGTGCCAGCTCACCCGCAGGGCCCGGGGCCAACGTCCTGACTTTC	CASSPAGPGANVLTF
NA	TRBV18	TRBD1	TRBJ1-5	TGTGCCAGCTCCCGGGGACAGGGAAATCAGCCCCAGCATTTT	CASSRGQGNQPQHF
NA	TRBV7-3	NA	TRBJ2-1	TGTGCCAGTCCTATGGAGGACGGGGAGGACCACAATGAGCAGTTCTTC	CASPMEDGEDHNEQFF
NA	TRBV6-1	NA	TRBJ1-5	TGTGCCAGCAGTGAATTGGGGGGAAGGAGCAATCAGCCCCAGCATTTT	CASSELGGRSNQPQHF
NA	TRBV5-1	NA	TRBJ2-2	TGCGCCAGCAGCCCACAGGCGGTGGCAGCTACGAACACCGGGGAGCTGTTTTTT	CASSPQAVAATNTGELFF
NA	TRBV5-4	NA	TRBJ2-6	TGTGCCAGCAGCGCGGACAGCTCTGGGGCCAACGTCCTGACTTTC	CASSADSSGANVLTF
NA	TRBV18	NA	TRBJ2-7	TGTGCCAGCTCACCGACAGGTCAGGAGTACGAGCAGTACTTC	CASSPTGQEYEQYF
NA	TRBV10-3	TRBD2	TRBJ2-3	TGTGCCATCGACGGCGGAGCGGGGATGACAGATACGCAGTATTTT	CAIDGGAGMTDTQYF
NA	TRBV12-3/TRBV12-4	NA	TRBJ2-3	TGTGCCAGCAGCCGACAGGGCACAGATACGCAGTATTTT	CASSRQGTDTQYF
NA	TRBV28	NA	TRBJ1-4	TGTGCCAGCAGGATCCCAGGGGCGATTAATGAAAAACTGTTTTTT	CASRIPGAINEKLFF
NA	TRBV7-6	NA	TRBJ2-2	TGTGCCAGCAGCTTAGTCTGGGGGGTGAGCACCGGGGAGCTGTTTTTT	CASSLVWGVSTGELFF
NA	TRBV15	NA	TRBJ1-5	TGTGCCACCAGCAGAGATCGTAGTCAGCCCCAGCATTTT	CATSRDRSQPQHF
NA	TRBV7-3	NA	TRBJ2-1	TGTGCCAGCAGCTTAGAGGGTAGCTCCTACAATGAGCAGTTCTTC	CASSLEGSSYNEQFF
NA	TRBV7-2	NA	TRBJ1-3	TGTGCCAGCAGCTTCGGGGTGGGGAACACCATATATTTT	CASSFGVGNTIYF
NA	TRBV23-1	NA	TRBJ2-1	TGCGCCAGCAGTCAATCGATCCCGGGAGAGTCCTACAATGAGCAGTTCTTC	CASSQSIPGESYNEQFF
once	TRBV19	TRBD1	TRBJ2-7	TGTGCCAGTAGTCCGGGACAGGGAGTTGGCTACGAGCAGTACTTC	CASSPGQGVGYEQYF
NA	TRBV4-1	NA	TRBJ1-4	TGCGCCAGCACCCCGACAGGCTTGGGAAAACTGTTTTTT	CASTPTGLGKLFF
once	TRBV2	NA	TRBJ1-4	TGTGCCAGCAGTGAACAGTCAGTTAATGAAAAACTGTTTTTT	CASSEQSVNEKLFF
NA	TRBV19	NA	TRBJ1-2	TGTGCCAGTACGCCGCCTCCGAGTACTAACTATGGCTACACCTTC	CASTPPPSTNYGYTF
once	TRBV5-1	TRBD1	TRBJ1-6	TGCGCCAGCAGCTTGGGGACAGGGTGGCAAGGGTCACCCCTCCACTTT	CASSLGTGWQGSPLHF
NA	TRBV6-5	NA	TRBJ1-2	TGTGCCAGCAGCACTTTTACCGGCTACACCTTC	CASSTFTGYTF
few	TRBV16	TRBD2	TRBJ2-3	TGTGCCAGCTCCCGGGAGGGGAATACGCAGTATTTT	CASSREGNTQYF
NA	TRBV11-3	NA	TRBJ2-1	TGTGCCAGCAGCTTACCCACCTCGGGTTACAATGAGCAGTTCTTC	CASSLPTSGYNEQFF
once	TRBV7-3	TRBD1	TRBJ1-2	TGTGCCAGCAGCTCCACGACAGGGACGATGGCTACCTTC	CASSSTTGTMATF
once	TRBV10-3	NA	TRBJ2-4	TGTGCCATCAGTGAAAAGGGACATGGGGACATTCAGTACTTC	CAISEKGHGDIQYF
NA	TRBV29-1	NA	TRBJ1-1	TGCAGCGTGACCCGACAGACGAACACTGAAGCTTTCTTT	CSVTRQTNTEAFF
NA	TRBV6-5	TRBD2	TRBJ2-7	TGTGCCAGCAGTTTACTAGCGGGGGAATACGAGCAGTACTTC	CASSLLAGEYEQYF
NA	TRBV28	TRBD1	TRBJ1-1	TGTGCCAGCAGTTCGGCAACAGGGGTTATTGAAGCTTTCTTT	CASSSATGVIEAFF
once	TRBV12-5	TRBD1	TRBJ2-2	TGTGCTAGTGGTCCTGCAGGGGGCAAGAGCTTTAAAGAAATTAAGCACGGGGAGCTGTTTTTT	CASGPAGGKSFKEIKHGELFF